What follows is one T cell receptor (beta chain) and its context. This entry comes from a study of T-cell memory formation after mild COVID-19. Study context: There were largely donor-specific TCR clusters.

TCRdb ran MiXCR on the 5' RACE reads and lists one entry per CDR3 protein. Among roughly 49,000 distinct CDR3 sequences, 27% were seen once, and the ten largest hold just under 45%. V shed 5 bases and J 2 bases; nucleotides not matched to a gene: 5. The CDR3 consists of 15 residues. The sample comprised PBMCs or a T cell subset sorted from them (not recorded which). J is TRBJ2-7 and V is TRBV12-3 or TRBV12-4; 11 positions agree with TRBD2. This TCR was sampled from a man between 18 and 29 years old who had mild COVID-19 (a few samples of this study predate the infection). Cell type and time point are not known. The CDR3 sequence is CASSPLAGGPYEQYF. CDR3 in DNA: TGTGCCAGCAGTCCGCTAGCGGGGGGTCCCTACGAGCAGTACTTC.